One and the same sample provided the 22 T cell receptor beta chains below, sequenced in a study of T cell responses to AZD1222 COVID-19 vaccine. Measured with immunoSEQ multiplex PCR; TCRdb has only the in-frame clones, and not every one. The table shows about 150,000 clones, with roughly 92% occurring only once. Here the sequenced sample was peripheral blood, taken on day 0 of AZD1222 vaccination. The receptors originated from an adult in good health.

The chain has TRBV27 and TRBJ2-7; no definite D call. The CDR3 has 13 amino acids. Germline CDR1 is MNHEY and CDR2 is SMNVEV (reference sequence). V lost 4 bases and J lost 7, with 14 bases in between. CDR3 in DNA: TGTGCCAGCAGTTGGGCAGGCCGAGGAGAGCAGTACTTC. Its protein product is CASSWAGRGEQYF.

The rearrangement uses TRBV5-4 and TRBJ1-6; 9 bases map to TRBD1. The CDR3 length is 15 residues. The trim removed 4 bases at V and 7 bases at J, leaving 6 bases unmatched. CDR1 and CDR2 (germline): SGHNT, YYREEE (reference sequence). CDR3 bases: TGTGCCAGCAGCCTACAGGGGGCCAGGAATTCACCCCTCCACTTT. This encodes CASSLQGARNSPLHF.

The V gene is TRBV6-5, the J gene TRBJ2-1, with 7 bases identical to TRBD2. The V and J ends lost 8 bases and 7 bases, in that order; junction bases with no gene match: 11. This CDR3 has 14 amino acids. Per the germline V gene, CDR1 is MNHEY and CDR2 is SVGAGI. CDR3: CASRPSGGLNEQFF. CDR3 coding DNA: TGTGCCAGCCGCCCCTCGGGAGGCTTGAATGAGCAGTTCTTC.

The gene calls are TRBV5-1 and TRBJ1-5, with D hard to call. The CDR3 spans 15 residues. Trimming cost V 1 base and J 6 bases, with 14 bases left between them. The germline V gene has CDR1 SGHRS and CDR2 YFSETQ. DNA for the CDR3: TGCGCCAGCAGCTTGTCAGGTCAGGAGGGTCAGCCCCAGCATTTT. The encoded protein is CASSLSGQEGQPQHF.

This rearrangement joins TRBV24-1 to TRBJ2-2; D is perhaps TRBD1 (6 bases). This CDR3 comprises 18 residues. The ends were cut back, 8 bases at V and 0 bases at J, with 21 bases in the middle. CDR1 is KGHDR and CDR2 is SFDVKD in the germline V gene. The CDR3 loop is CATTNAEGQGSNTGELFF. The CDR3 DNA is TGTGCCACCACCAATGCCGAGGGGCAGGGGTCGAACACCGGGGAGCTGTTTTTT.

The chain uses TRBV3-1 (or the pseudogene TRBV3-2) and TRBJ1-2; TRBD1 aligns across 12 bases. Germline-derived CDR1 and CDR2 are LGHDT and YNNKEL (reference sequence). The CDR3 is 14 residues long. V lost 4 bases, J lost 4 bases, and 1 base stayed unmatched. The DNA of the CDR3 is TGTGCCAGCAGCCCGGGACAGGGGGCCTATGGCTACACCTTC. It yields the protein CASSPGQGAYGYTF.

The gene calls are TRBV18 and TRBJ1-6; D is unclear. V dropped 2 bases and J dropped 8 bases, with 7 bases sitting between them. This CDR3 contains 13 residues. Germline V gene lookup returns CDR1 KGHSH and CDR2 LQKENI. CDR3 coding DNA: TGTGCCAGCTCACCAATGTCAGATTCACCCCTCCACTTT. It specifies CASSPMSDSPLHF.

The J gene is TRBJ2-7, the V gene TRBV28, with a tentative D call TRBD2 (6 bases). This CDR3 is 13 amino acids long. CDR1 MDHEN and CDR2 SYDVKM come from the germline V gene. Trimming pared 4 bases from V and 4 bases from J, leaving 11 bases between. CDR3 DNA: TGTGCCAGCAGTTCCGGGGGACCTTACGAGCAGTACTTC. Its translation: CASSSGGPYEQYF.

CDR3 in DNA: TGTGCCAGCAGCTTAGTCAGGGGTGTGGGTTCACCCCTCCACTTT. Translated, it gives CASSLVRGVGSPLHF. The gene calls are TRBV7-2 and TRBJ1-6; D may be TRBD1 (6 bases). Trimming took 1 base from V and 9 from J, leaving 13 bases between them. The CDR3 sequence is 15 residues long. Germline CDR1 is SGHTA and CDR2 is FQGNSA.

This sequence joins TRBV7-8 and TRBJ1-1; a possible D gene is TRBD1 (5 bases). This CDR3 is 15 amino acids long. The germline gives CDR1 SGHVS, CDR2 FQNEAQ. Trimming pared 5 bases from V and 5 bases from J, leaving 18 bases between. CDR3 sequence: CASSNIGTAKTEAFF. CDR3 sequence (DNA): TGTGCCAGCAGCAATATAGGGACGGCGAAAACTGAAGCTTTCTTT.

This sequence joins TRBV5-8 and TRBJ1-3; D possibly corresponds to TRBD1 (5 bases). V lost 0 bases to trimming and J lost 0 bases, with 7 bases between them. CDR3 length: 15 residues. In germline, CDR1 is SGHTS, CDR2 YDEGEE. The CDR3 sequence: CASSLVGTSGNTIYF. CDR3 nucleotide sequence: TGTGCCAGCAGCTTGGTTGGGACCTCTGGAAACACCATATATTTT.

The V gene is TRBV5-5, the J gene TRBJ2-1; D gene uncertain. The germline gives CDR1 SGHKS, CDR2 YYEKEE (reference sequence). CDR3 length: 14 residues. The V end was cut by 0 bases, the J end by 10 bases, with 14 bases between. The CDR3 here is CASSLDHSPDEQFF. Here the CDR3 DNA reads TGTGCCAGCAGCTTGGATCACAGTCCGGACGAGCAGTTCTTC.

The genes are TRBV12-3 or TRBV12-4 and TRBJ2-1; D may be TRBD1 (5 bases). The V end lost 6 bases, the J end lost 9 bases, and 12 bases lay between the germline ends. CDR3 length equals 12 residues. In DNA, the CDR3 is TGTGCCAGCAGACAGGTGGTTGCTGAGCAGTTCTTC. Translated: CASRQVVAEQFF.

The genes are TRBV19 and TRBJ1-2, with D maybe TRBD1 (5 bases). The CDR3 contains 12 residues. In germline, CDR1 is LNHDA, CDR2 SQIVND (reference sequence). V was cut by 2 bases and J by 8 bases, with 9 bases left in between. The CDR3 sequence is CASSIWGLGYTF. Here the CDR3 DNA reads TGTGCCAGTAGTATATGGGGCCTGGGCTACACCTTC.

V and J are TRBV7-6 and TRBJ2-7, with D perhaps being TRBD1 or TRBD2 (5 bases each). V lost 5 bases, J lost 7 bases, and 15 bases lay in between. Germline values: CDR1 SGHVS, CDR2 FNYEAQ. CDR3 length equals 13 residues. The CDR3 coding sequence is TGTGCCAGCAGCGTACGGGACCTGGGAGAGCAGTACTTC. Translation: CASSVRDLGEQYF.

The count of this clone is one. This rearrangement joins TRBV28 to TRBJ1-6, with a tentative D call TRBD1 (6 bases). V was cut by 6 bases and J by 7 bases, with 22 bases left in between. This CDR3 contains 17 residues. Germline assignment: CDR1 MDHEN and CDR2 SYDVKM. The CDR3 bases are TGTGCCAGCAGATATACAGGGTCCTTAGGTCGGAATTCACCCCTCCACTTT. It translates to CASRYTGSLGRNSPLHF.

This clone was observed once. The rearrangement uses TRBV28 and TRBJ1-6; no clear D. Germline-derived CDR1 and CDR2 are MDHEN and SYDVKM. The V end was cut by 2 bases, the J end by 13 bases, with 15 bases between. The CDR3 is 14 residues long. CDR3 DNA: TGTGCCAGCAGTTTAAATGACCGGTTGGGTCCCCTCCACTTT. Amino acid sequence: CASSLNDRLGPLHF.

This rearrangement joins TRBV3-1 (or the pseudogene TRBV3-2) to TRBJ2-3; 14 bases fit TRBD2. V dropped 2 bases and J dropped 8; count of bases not matched to a gene: 9. The CDR3 is 17 residues long. CDR1 and CDR2 from the germline V gene are LGHDT and YNNKEL (reference sequence). CDR3 bases: TGTGCCAGCAGCCAAAAACCCGGGACTAGCGGGAGCGTTACGCAGTATTTT. Amino acids: CASSQKPGTSGSVTQYF.

The chain recombines TRBV6-5 with TRBJ2-7; 11 bases are shared with TRBD1. The germline V gene encodes CDR1 MNHEY and CDR2 SVGAGI. CDR3 size: 14 residues. V gave up 6 bases and J gave up 3 bases; unmatched junction bases: 4. The CDR3 DNA reads TGTGCCAGCAGACTGGACAGGGGGCGCTACGAGCAGTACTTC. Translating it yields CASRLDRGRYEQYF.

The chain couples TRBV7-9 to TRBJ1-6; TRBD1 agrees at 7 bases. V lost 0 bases and J lost 5; bases outside the gene matches: 1. CDR1 SEHNR and CDR2 FQNEAQ come from the germline V gene (reference sequence). CDR3 size: 15 residues. As DNA, the CDR3 is TGTGCCAGCAGCTTAGCCGGGACAGATAATTCACCCCTCCACTTT. It translates to CASSLAGTDNSPLHF.

This chain connects TRBV5-8 to TRBJ2-3, with a possible D match to TRBD2 (5 bases). Germline V gene data show CDR1 as SGHTS and CDR2 as YDEGEE. Trimming pared 2 bases from V and 5 bases from J, leaving 12 bases between. The CDR3 length is 14 residues. The CDR3 loop is CASSLWEPGDTQYF. In nucleotides, the CDR3 is TGTGCCAGCAGCTTATGGGAGCCGGGAGATACGCAGTATTTT. Full variable domain (missing parts from reference TRBV5-8 and TRBJ2-3): EAGVTQSPTHLIKTRGQQATLRCSPISGHTSVYWYQQALGLGLQFLLWYDEGEERNRGNFPPRFSGRQFPNYSSELNVNALELEDSALYLCASSLWEPGDTQYFGPGTRLTVL.

The chain is built from TRBV6-2 or TRBV6-3 and TRBJ2-3, with unresolved D. This CDR3 is 11 amino acids long. Germline V gene sequence: CDR1 MNHEY, CDR2 SVGEGT. V was cut by 1 base and J by 6 bases, with 2 bases left in between. The CDR3: CASSYWDTQYF. The CDR3 nucleotides read TGTGCCAGCAGTTACTGGGATACGCAGTATTTT.